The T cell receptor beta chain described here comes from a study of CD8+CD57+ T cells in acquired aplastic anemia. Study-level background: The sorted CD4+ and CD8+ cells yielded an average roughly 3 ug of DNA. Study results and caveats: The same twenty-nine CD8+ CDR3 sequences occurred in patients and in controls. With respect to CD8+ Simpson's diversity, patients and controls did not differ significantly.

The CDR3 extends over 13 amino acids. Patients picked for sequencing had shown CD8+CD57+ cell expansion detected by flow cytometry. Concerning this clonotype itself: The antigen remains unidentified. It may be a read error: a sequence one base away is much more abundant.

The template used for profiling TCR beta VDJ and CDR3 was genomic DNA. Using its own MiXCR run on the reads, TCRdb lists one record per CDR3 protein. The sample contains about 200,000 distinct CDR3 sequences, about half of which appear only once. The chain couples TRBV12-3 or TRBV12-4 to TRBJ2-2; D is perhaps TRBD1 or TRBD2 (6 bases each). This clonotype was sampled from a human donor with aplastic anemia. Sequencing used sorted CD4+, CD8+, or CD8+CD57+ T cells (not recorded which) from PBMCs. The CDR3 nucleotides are TGTGCCAGCATCGACCTGGGGGGCGGGGAGCTGCTTTTT. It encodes CASIDLGGGELLF.